This entry features one TCR beta chain sequence. Looked up from germline, CDR1 is MNHEY and CDR2 is SVGAGI. V trimming: 7 bases; J trimming: 5 bases; junction bases outside the gene matches: 1. The CDR3 extends over 12 amino acids. Methods used by the authors: Amplified reference gene primers provided the basis for estimating nucleated cell counts. This table comes from immunoSEQ multiplex PCR, and its TCRdb copy is limited to in-frame clones, with some not included. V, J and clone size reflect that table, while D and trimming were determined from the DNA. Counted here are hundreds of thousands of clones, more than 75% occurring once; the ten biggest clones make up over 2%. This sample is part of a study of blood T cell repertoires in COVID-19. Overall study context: Samples came from the United States, Italy and Spain, spanning acute and convalescent COVID-19. T cells, B-cell-depleted T cells, or PBMCs provided the cDNA or gDNA that served as material.

Seattle's enrolled individuals joined amid active infection and were then monitored longitudinally. This receptor was identified in a woman between 55 and 75 years old with COVID-19, enrolled during active disease. This chain uses TRBV6-5 with TRBJ1-5; 8 positions agree with TRBD1. Material: peripheral blood. Here the CDR3 reads CASTTGDQPQHF. The CDR3 DNA reads as TGTGCCAGCACGACAGGGGATCAGCCCCAGCATTTT.